This TCR beta chain was sequenced during a study of identical twins. Broader study findings: Surplus twin overlap in beta out-of-frame sequences was less pronounced. It was cross-sectional statistical analysis, not following the same donors, that the conclusions relied on.

Donors uniformly comprised healthy Caucasians. A universal primer site was incorporated via template switching, and the cDNA contained unique molecular identifiers. Using its own MiXCR run on the 5' RACE reads, TCRdb lists one record per CDR3 protein. The profile shows about 390,000 distinct CDR3 sequences, around 9.7% of them singletons. This CDR3 is 15 amino acids long. Germline assignment: CDR1 LGHNT and CDR2 FRNRAP. Trimming shortened V by 7 bases and J by 2 bases, and 14 bases separated the two germline ends. This clonotype showed up many times. Its matching antigen is unknown. The receptor was derived from a woman aged 50 to 65 in good health. The rearrangement links TRBV12-5 to TRBJ2-2, with D tentatively TRBD1 (6 bases). What was sequenced was naive T cells sorted from blood. In nucleotides, the CDR3 is TGTGCTAGTGCCGCGACAGGCGCCAACACCGGGGAGCTGTTTTTT. As protein: CASAATGANTGELFF.